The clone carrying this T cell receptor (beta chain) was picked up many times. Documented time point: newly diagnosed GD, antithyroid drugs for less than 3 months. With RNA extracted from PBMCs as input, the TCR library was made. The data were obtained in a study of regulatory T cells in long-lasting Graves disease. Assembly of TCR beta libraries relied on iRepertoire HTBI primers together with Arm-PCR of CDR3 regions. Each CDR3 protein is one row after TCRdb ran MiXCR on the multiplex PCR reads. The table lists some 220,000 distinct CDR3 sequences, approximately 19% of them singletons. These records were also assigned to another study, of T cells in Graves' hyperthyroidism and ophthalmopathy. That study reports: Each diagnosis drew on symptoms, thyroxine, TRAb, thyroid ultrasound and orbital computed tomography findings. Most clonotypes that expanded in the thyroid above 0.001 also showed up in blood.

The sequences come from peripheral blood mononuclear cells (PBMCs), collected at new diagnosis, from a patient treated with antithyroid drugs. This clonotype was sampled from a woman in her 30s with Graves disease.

CDR3 sequence reads: CASSLPRRLKAFF. Here the CDR3 DNA reads TGTGCCAGCAGTTTACCAAGAAGATTAAAAGCTTTCTTT. The gene calls are TRBV28 and TRBJ1-1; no clear D. In germline, CDR1 is MDHEN, CDR2 SYDVKM. CDR3 length equals 13 residues. Trimming shortened V by 2 bases and J by 9 bases, and 13 bases separated the two germline ends. The variable domain in full, with the rest retrieved from reference TRBV28 and TRBJ1-1, is DVKVTQSSRYLVKRTGEKVFLECVQDMDHENMFWYRQDPGLGLRLIYFSYDVKMKEKGDIPEGYSVSREKKERFSLILESASTNQTSMYLCASSLPRRLKAFFGQGTRLTVV.